This passage covers 29 T cell receptor beta chains from one sample sequenced in a study of CD8 T cells in ankylosing spondylitis. Overall study findings and caveats: It appeared that ankylosing spondylitis blood was characterized by a TCR beta motif of under ten highly homologous variants.

In TCRdb, the 5' RACE reads were re-called with MiXCR into one record per CDR3 protein. The sample has under 250,000 distinct CDR3 sequences, about 7% seen once; the top ten hold 13% to 15%. These receptors have no identified antigens. Input material: blood, either unsorted or a sorted T cell fraction (not recorded which). These receptors were taken from a male donor with ankylosing spondylitis.

This clonotype came up many times. The chain carries TRBV10-3 and TRBJ2-7; TRBD1 agrees at 8 bases. Germline V CDR1 and CDR2: ENHRY, SYGVKD. The J segment lost 1 base and the V segment lost 5 bases, leaving 7 bases of the junction unmatched. The CDR3 length is 15 residues. The CDR3 region has the DNA TGTGCCATCAGTTCCGGACAGGGTGTATCCTACGAGCAGTACTTC. Translating gives CAISSGQGVSYEQYF.

The gene calls are TRBV10-1 and TRBJ2-1; TRBD2 agrees at 7 bases. The germline V gene has CDR1 WNHNN and CDR2 SYGVQD (reference sequence). With V trimmed by 2 bases and J by 8 bases, 6 bases remained unmatched. This CDR3 is 14 amino acids long. The CDR3 DNA reads TGCGCCAGCAGTGAGCGGCGGGGGAGGGATGAGCAGTTCTTC. Protein: CASSERRGRDEQFF.

The rearrangement links TRBV12-3 or TRBV12-4 to TRBJ2-1; D remains ambiguous. The CDR3 extends over 14 amino acids. The V gene lost 7 bases and the J gene lost 6 bases, with 16 bases spanning the gap. The CDR3 region is CASNPDSSGNEQFF. The CDR3, as DNA: TGTGCCAGCAACCCTGACTCCTCGGGCAATGAGCAGTTCTTC.

This clonotype was counted at least ten times. V is TRBV4-2 and J is TRBJ1-2; possible D gene TRBD1, 5 bases. The CDR3 is 17 residues long. The germline gives CDR1 LGHNA, CDR2 YNFKEQ. V was clipped by 0 bases and J by 2 bases, with 16 bases between them. The CDR3 spells CASSQEGGGHRNYGYTF. For the CDR3, the DNA is TGTGCCAGCAGCCAAGAAGGCGGCGGACACCGAAACTATGGCTACACCTTC.

The table lists this clonotype with many counts. The gene calls are TRBV28 and TRBJ2-7; 8 bases are a match to TRBD2. The CDR3 is 14 residues long. In germline, CDR1 is MDHEN, CDR2 SYDVKM. The V segment lost 2 bases and the J segment 6 bases; nucleotides outside the gene matches: 6. CDR3 sequence: CASSLRIAGLEQYF. The CDR3 DNA is TGTGCCAGCAGTTTAAGGATAGCGGGACTCGAGCAGTACTTC.

This clonotype was seen a handful of times. The chain uses TRBV20-1 and TRBJ2-7, with a tentative D call TRBD2 (6 bases). This CDR3 is built from 13 residues. Germline CDR1 is DFQATT and CDR2 is SNEGSKA (reference sequence). V gave up 3 bases and J gave up 2 bases, with 11 bases separating them. CDR3 loop: CSARPDYTYEQYF. The CDR3 DNA reads as TGCAGTGCTAGGCCGGACTACACCTACGAGCAGTACTTC.

This clonotype was counted ten times or more. V is TRBV27 and J is TRBJ2-1, with TRBD1 matching over 9 bases. This CDR3 contains 14 residues. Trimming at V came to 6 bases and at J to 7 bases, leaving 7 bases not matched to a gene. Germline V gene data show CDR1 as MNHEY and CDR2 as SMNVEV (reference sequence). This chain's CDR3 is CASRAGTGLNEQFF. For the CDR3, the DNA is TGTGCCAGCAGAGCCGGGACAGGGTTGAATGAGCAGTTCTTC.

In this sample, this clonotype turned up many times. The chain couples TRBV4-3 to TRBJ2-1, with a tentative D call TRBD1 (5 bases). Germline V gene lookup returns CDR1 LGHNA and CDR2 YSLEER. There are 19 residues in the CDR3. Trimming stripped 1 base from V and 9 bases from J, with 28 bases between. CDR3: CASSQGSTSAGFVGGEQFF. CDR3 nucleotide sequence: TGCGCCAGCAGCCAAGGGTCGACTTCGGCAGGGTTCGTGGGTGGTGAGCAGTTCTTC.

Ten or more counts support this clonotype. The rearrangement joins TRBV7-3 to TRBJ1-1, with 9 nucleotides matching TRBD1. The V gene's germline CDR1 is SGHTA and CDR2 FQGTGA. V trimming: 5 bases; J trimming: 3 bases; junction bases outside the gene matches: 4. The CDR3 is 14 amino acids. The DNA for the CDR3 is TGTGCCAGCAGCCCGCGGGACAGGGACACTGAAGCTTTCTTT. This codes for CASSPRDRDTEAFF.

There are a few counts of this clonotype. CDR3 sequence: CASSPAPGITEAFF. For the CDR3, the DNA is TGTGCCAGCAGCCCGGCCCCAGGGATCACTGAAGCTTTCTTT. The V gene is TRBV7-6, the J gene TRBJ1-1; D is possibly TRBD1 (5 bases). Germline V gives CDR1 SGHVS, CDR2 FNYEAQ. Trimming stripped 5 bases from V and 4 bases from J, with 14 bases between. The CDR3 is 14 amino acids.

This clonotype was counted ten times or more. The chain combines TRBV6-2 or TRBV6-3 with TRBJ2-3; weak D call: TRBD1 (6 bases). Per the germline V gene, CDR1 is MNHEY and CDR2 is SVGEGT. Trimming took off 8 bases at V and 0 bases at J, with 12 bases between the two ends. This CDR3 spans 14 amino acids. The CDR3 DNA is TGTGCCAGCTCCCAGGGGAGAAGCACAGATACGCAGTATTTT. This sequence encodes CASSQGRSTDTQYF.

This clonotype was observed at least ten times. The rearrangement links TRBV24-1 to TRBJ1-5; D is undetermined. The CDR3 spans 13 residues. CDR1 and CDR2 (germline): KGHDR, SFDVKD. Deletions cut 3 bases from V and 7 bases from J, with 9 bases between. CDR3: CATSDRIGQPQHF. The CDR3 coding sequence is TGTGCCACCAGTGATCGAATCGGGCAGCCCCAGCATTTT.

V and J are TRBV10-2 and TRBJ2-7, with D hard to call. The length of the CDR3 is 13 residues. Germline V gene lookup returns CDR1 WSHSY and CDR2 SAAADI. V was cut by 2 bases and J by 2 bases, with 7 bases left in between. DNA of the CDR3: TGCGCCAGCAGTGAGGTAACAGCCTACGAGCAGTACTTC. It yields the protein CASSEVTAYEQYF.

CDR3 in amino acids: CASSLKQLYEQYF. The CDR3 nucleotides are TGTGCCAGCAGTTTGAAACAGCTCTACGAGCAGTACTTC. The chain combines TRBV27 with TRBJ2-7; no clear D. The germline V and J ends were trimmed by 3 bases and 3 bases, with 9 bases remaining between them. This CDR3 has 13 residues. Germline CDR1 reads MNHEY; CDR2 reads SMNVEV (reference sequence).

At least ten counts were recorded for this clonotype. The rearrangement joins TRBV5-1 to TRBJ2-1, with 7 positions matching TRBD1. V was clipped by 0 bases and J by 3 bases; unmatched bases: 6. This CDR3 is built from 16 residues. Germline V gene data show CDR1 as SGHRS and CDR2 as YFSETQ. The CDR3 coding sequence is TGCGCCAGCAGCTTGGCCCCGACAGGGATCTACAATGAGCAGTTCTTC. It yields the protein CASSLAPTGIYNEQFF.

This clonotype occurred many times. This rearrangement joins TRBV15 to TRBJ2-1, with a tentative D call TRBD2 (6 bases). CDR3 length: 17 residues. The ends were cut back, 3 bases at V and 1 base at J, with 16 bases in the middle. Germline V gene data show CDR1 as LNHNV and CDR2 as YYDKDF (reference sequence). CDR3 coding DNA: TGTGCCACCAGCAGTGATTTTACTAGCCTATCCTACAATGAGCAGTTCTTC. This codes for CATSSDFTSLSYNEQFF. The full variable domain, rest sourced from reference TRBV15 and TRBJ2-1, is DAMVIQNPRYQVTQFGKPVTLSCSQTLNHNVMYWYQQKSSQAPKLLFHYYDKDFNNEADTPDNFQSRRPNTSFCFLDIRSPGLGDTAMYLCATSSDFTSLSYNEQFFGPGTRLTVL.

This clonotype has at least ten counts. CDR3 sequence: CASSPGQGAYEQFF. CDR3 sequence (DNA): TGCGCCAGCAGCCCGGGGCAGGGGGCCTATGAGCAGTTCTTC. V gene TRBV5-1 combines with J gene TRBJ2-1; 8 bases align to TRBD1. CDR1 and CDR2 from the germline V gene are SGHRS and YFSETQ. J gave up 8 bases and V 4 bases, and 8 bases lay outside the gene matches. This CDR3 has 14 residues.

There are many counts of this clonotype. The chain couples TRBV7-9 to TRBJ2-1; 10 bases map to TRBD1. The length of the CDR3 is 16 residues. Germline CDR1 SEHNR, CDR2 FQNEAQ (reference sequence). After removal of 4 bases from V and 0 bases from J, the junction contained 3 bases not matched to a gene. The CDR3 is CASSWTGGVSYNEQFF. CDR3 DNA sequence: TGTGCCAGCAGCTGGACAGGGGGTGTCTCCTACAATGAGCAGTTCTTC.

This clonotype was seen many times. The rearrangement links TRBV9 to TRBJ2-3; 10 bases are a match to TRBD2. Germline lookup yields CDR1 SGDLS and CDR2 YYNGEE. The ends lost 4 bases at V and 5 bases at J; junction bases unmatched: 13. The CDR3 loop spans 17 amino acids. The CDR3 reads CASSNHPAGGKKDTQYF. DNA of the CDR3: TGTGCCAGCAGCAACCACCCAGCGGGAGGGAAGAAAGATACGCAGTATTTT. Looking up the rest from reference TRBV9 and TRBJ2-3 gives the full variable domain: DSGVTQTPKHLITATGQRVTLRCSPRSGDLSVYWYQQSLDQGLQFLIQYYNGEERAKGNILERFSAQQFPDLHSELNLSSLELGDSALYFCASSNHPAGGKKDTQYFGPGTRLTVL.

This clonotype has ten or more counts. The CDR3 reads CASSFGKSYEQYF. The CDR3, as DNA: TGTGCCAGCAGCTTTGGTAAAAGCTACGAGCAGTACTTC. The rearrangement joins TRBV11-2 to TRBJ2-7; D gene ambiguous. V lost 3 bases, J lost 3 bases, and 9 bases lay in between. CDR1 is SGHAT and CDR2 is FQNNGV in the germline V gene. This CDR3 is built from 13 residues.

This clonotype was counted many times. The chain links TRBV6-1 to TRBJ2-7, with D unclear. The CDR3 covers 15 residues. Trimming removed 1 base from V and 2 bases from J, with 12 bases in between. The germline gives CDR1 MNHNS, CDR2 SASEGT. The CDR3 region has the DNA TGTGCCAGCAGTGAAGGCAGGAACCCTACCTACGAGCAGTACTTC. Translating it yields CASSEGRNPTYEQYF.

The table lists this clonotype with many counts. DNA for the CDR3: TGTGCCAGCAGCTCTCGGTGGCAGGGGGTCTCCTACGAGCAGTACTTC. It is translated as CASSSRWQGVSYEQYF. This chain connects TRBV7-2 to TRBJ2-7; 7 bases align to TRBD1. V shed 4 bases, J shed 0 bases, and the junction held 9 bases outside the gene matches. CDR1 SGHTA and CDR2 FQGNSA come from the germline V gene. The CDR3 consists of 16 residues.

This clonotype was seen ten or more times. The chain is built from TRBV27 and TRBJ2-7; 10 positions match TRBD2. Germline CDR1 is MNHEY and CDR2 is SMNVEV (reference sequence). CDR3 size: 14 residues. With 2 bases clipped from V and 6 bases from J, the junction kept 4 bases outside the gene matches. The CDR3 is CASSLVAGGPEQYF. Written as DNA, the CDR3 is TGTGCCAGCAGTTTAGTAGCGGGGGGCCCCGAGCAGTACTTC.

This clonotype was seen a few times. The V call is TRBV19, the J call TRBJ2-1; 9 nucleotides line up with TRBD2. Unmatched junction bases numbered 15, after V lost 7 bases and J lost 8 bases. Germline loops: CDR1 LNHDA, CDR2 SQIVND (reference sequence). The CDR3 consists of 16 residues. CDR3 sequence reads: CASTLVSSGGFDEQFF. CDR3 nucleotide sequence: TGTGCCAGTACCCTCGTGAGTAGCGGGGGCTTCGATGAGCAGTTCTTC.

This clonotype was observed many times. The V call is TRBV5-1, the J call TRBJ1-1; TRBD1 matches 7 bases. Unmatched junction bases numbered 1, after V lost 7 bases and J lost 1 base. Germline lookup yields CDR1 SGHRS and CDR2 YFSETQ. The CDR3 is 12 amino acids. CDR3 in amino acids: CASRDRNTEAFF. CDR3 DNA sequence: TGCGCCAGCCGGGACAGGAACACTGAAGCTTTCTTT.

This rearrangement joins TRBV28 to TRBJ2-7; either TRBD1 or TRBD2 may fit D (5 bases each). CDR1 is MDHEN, CDR2 SYDVKM, per germline. The CDR3 length is 15 residues. V was shortened by 3 bases and J by 8 bases, with 20 bases between the two germline ends. CDR3 in DNA: TGTGCCAGCAGTTTCCAGGGAGAGGGTCCCCTCCAGCAGTACTTC. This encodes CASSFQGEGPLQQYF.

This clonotype showed up many times. J is TRBJ2-5 and V is TRBV4-3; 8 bases map to TRBD2. V was pared by 3 bases and J by 1 base, with 4 bases of the junction left unmatched. Germline-derived CDR1 and CDR2 are LGHNA and YSLEER. The CDR3 extends over 15 amino acids. CDR3 in amino acids: CASSQVLAAQETQYF. In DNA, the CDR3 is TGCGCCAGCAGCCAGGTACTAGCGGCCCAAGAGACCCAGTACTTC.

This clonotype has a handful of counts. This chain joins TRBV11-2 and TRBJ1-2; 10 bases align to TRBD1. CDR1 is SGHAT, CDR2 FQNNGV, per germline. The V and J ends lost 5 bases and 4 bases, in that order; junction bases with no gene match: 7. This CDR3 spans 15 amino acids. The CDR3 sequence is CASSILTGGGYGYTF. Here the CDR3 DNA reads TGTGCCAGCAGCATACTGACAGGGGGCGGCTATGGCTACACCTTC.

The chain employs TRBV7-3 and TRBJ1-1; D is ambiguous. The CDR3 is 13 amino acids. V lost 6 bases and J lost 1, with 9 bases in between. Per the germline V gene, CDR1 is SGHTA and CDR2 is FQGTGA. CDR3 DNA: TGTGCCAGCAGTTACCAATGGAACACTGAAGCTTTCTTT. It encodes CASSYQWNTEAFF.